This T cell receptor (beta chain) was captured by sequencing in a study of blood T cell repertoires in COVID-19. Authors' analysis steps: Amplified reference gene primers provided the basis for estimating nucleated cell counts. Clones were sequenced by immunoSEQ multiplex PCR, and TCRdb holds only the in-frame ones, with some missing. From that table come the V and J calls and clone size; the DNA was used to work out D and trimming. The repertoire holds about 75,000 clones, about 88% seen once, with roughly a fifth in the top ten. The V gene end was trimmed by 5 bases and the J gene end by 4 bases; junction bases not matched to a gene: 7. The CDR3 contains 15 residues. CDR1 and CDR2 (germline): SGHAT, FQNNGV.

This clonotype was obtained from a human donor in a cohort sampled during active COVID-19. J is TRBJ1-4 and V is TRBV11-2; 7 bases are a match to TRBD1. The sequenced sample consisted of peripheral blood. The CDR3 DNA reads as TGTGCCAGCAGCGCACAGGGGTTCCTTAATGAAAAACTGTTTTTT. This sequence encodes CASSAQGFLNEKLFF.